This TCR beta chain was obtained from a study of Ad26.COV2.S vaccination and SARS-CoV-2 variants. Study-wide results and limits: Reports say spike-specific CD8+ and CD4+ T cell responses covered substantial breadth after vaccination. Total responses of T cells may have been underestimated by the analyses of TCR breadth and depth. While placebo recipients had lower spike-specific TCR breadth, vaccine recipients had more. For non-spike TCRs, breadth in vaccine recipients resembled that in placebo recipients.

Comment on this clone: Its matching antigen is unknown.

Produced via immunoSEQ multiplex PCR; TCRdb's table is partial and in-frame only. The sample shows around 86,000 clones, 82% of them seen only once. V dropped 4 bases and J dropped 7; count of bases not matched to a gene: 17. CDR3 size: 18 residues. Per the germline V gene, CDR1 is LNHDA and CDR2 is SQIVND (reference sequence). The chain links TRBV19 to TRBJ2-1, with 9 bases lining up with TRBD2. The sample consisted of peripheral blood, taken after recovery from COVID-19. The source is a human donor who had recovered from COVID-19. The CDR3 spells CASSKDGVAGEVWNEQFF. In DNA form, the CDR3 reads TGTGCCAGTAGTAAGGATGGGGTAGCGGGAGAGGTTTGGAATGAGCAGTTCTTC.